This T cell receptor beta chain was recorded in a study of blood T cell repertoires in COVID-19. The wider study: Acute and convalescent COVID-19 samples came from the United States, Italy and Spain. T cells, B-cell-depleted T cells, or PBMCs provided the cDNA or gDNA that served as material.

Assay: immunoSEQ multiplex PCR; the TCRdb copy retains only in-frame clones and omits some. The profile shows tens of thousands of clones, about 81% of them singletons. Only one count was recorded for this clone. This TCR derives from a man in his fifties with acute or convalescent COVID-19. Sequencing was performed on peripheral blood.

The CDR3 loop reads CASSQRGTGNTEAFF. The DNA of the CDR3 is TGTGCCAGCAGCCAAAGGGGTACAGGGAACACTGAAGCTTTCTTT. The J gene is TRBJ1-1, the V gene TRBV3-1 (or the pseudogene TRBV3-2); tentative D call: TRBD1 (5 bases). V lost 2 bases and J lost 1, with 11 bases in between. This CDR3 has 15 residues. CDR1 and CDR2 from the germline V gene are LGHDT and YNNKEL (reference sequence).